This T cell receptor beta chain emerged from a study of PD-L1 blockade in urothelial cancer listed by TCRdb under 2017. Notes on the research overall: Every patient began therapy at some point between 2013 and 2015 and was given atezolizumab 1,200 mg intravenously every 3 weeks. An exploratory multi-omic analysis was conducted of the somatic, immune and clinical correlates of response to PD-L1 blockade with atezolizumab in urothelial cancer. Durable clinical benefit was defined as a progression-free survival longer than 6 months, and TCR features were additionally tested against progression-free survival and overall survival. Whole exome sequencing and RNA sequencing of pretreatment tumors were performed alongside TCR sequencing in the same patients. Blood samples were analyzed at 3 weeks after treatment start (second dose) and at 6 weeks after treatment start. Blood samples yielded a median of roughly 150,000 T cells and tens of thousands of unique TCRs, with median clonality 0.080. About 85% of the roughly 29 patients were identified as males with urothelial cancer of bladder origin, and a prior smoking history was reported by 18 of 29 patients. Some 29 patients had pretreatment blood TCR-seq, about 25 had at least one posttreatment blood collection, and about 25 had tumor TCR-seq. Durable clinical benefit was achieved by nine patients and was not achieved by 20 patients. Pretreatment tumor samples and matched peripheral blood, collected serially before and after atezolizumab treatment, underwent TCR sequencing. An ECOG performance status of 0 or 1 was recorded for the patients, and 0 to 3 prior chemotherapy regimens had been received by the patients. General findings and caveats noted by the study authors: Among patients with durable benefit, tumor-associated TCR clones showed greater expansion in peripheral blood 3 weeks after treatment started (n ≈ 23, p = 0.022). Because the sample size was small (n of about 30) and many of the analyses were exploratory, the results are meant to be hypothesis-generating. A pretreatment peripheral blood TCR clonality below the median was linked to improved progression-free and overall survival.

V has 6 bases trimmed and J has 4 bases trimmed; junction bases matching no gene number 6. The CDR3 spans 14 residues, from the cysteine through the phenylalanine. Only the CDR3 DNA is retained, 42 bases long and in frame from the first base. In the germline V gene (reference sequence), CDR1 corresponds to MNHEY and CDR2 to SMNVEV. Synthetic TCR analog templates were spiked into each PCR so that absolute template abundance could be estimated from read counts. Using the immunoSEQ assay, TCRbeta CDR3 regions were amplified from genomic DNA with bias-controlled V and J gene primers. Sequencing of rearranged TCRbeta segments was done at approximately 20X coverage. Regarding the original processing steps: Clustering was used to correct sequencing errors, and CDR3s were annotated against IMGT to assign V, D and J genes. Downstream analyses used only productive TCRbeta rearrangements, leaving out any out-of-frame or stop-codon sequences. Clonality was calculated as one minus the Shannon entropy normalized by the log of the number of unique productive sequences. Fisher's exact test with Benjamini-Hochberg correction, at a threshold of adjusted p below 0.01, was used to find clones that differed between time points or between blood and tumor. Imported from immuneACCESS, the table was reduced by TCRdb to in-frame sequences with V and J called. These copies leave out some clones; in studies compared against another copy, an unresolved V gene accounts for under half, and the cause of the remainder is not known. V and J calls and clone size are as listed in that table; D and trimming were resolved from the DNA. Counted in this sample were 40,000 or so clones; 70% to 85% of them appeared once. Of the sample, more than 2.5% falls within the top ten clones.

A remark on this clone: Its specific antigen is unknown. No much larger clonotype is one base removed from it; base qualities were not supplied.

A total of roughly 31 patients with locally advanced or metastatic urothelial carcinoma, treated at Memorial Sloan Kettering on a trial protocol, made up the cohort. Peripheral blood mononuclear cells were collected pretreatment and during treatment, at between 1 and 8 total time points per patient. The Qiagen DNeasy Blood extraction kit was used to purify genomic DNA from total PBMCs and tumor samples. PBMCs were collected pretreatment and during treatment and were isolated and stored as previously described. In this chain, TRBV27 is recombined with TRBJ2-7; 10 of the junction bases match TRBD1. This specimen was PBMCs, taken around atezolizumab (anti-PD-L1) treatment. The clonotype was recovered from a man in his sixties or seventies with urothelial cancer. The CDR3 protein: CASSVGTGAYEQYF. Here is the DNA: TGTGCCAGCAGCGTCGGGACAGGGGCGTACGAGCAGTACTTC.